This T cell receptor beta chain came from a study of OX40 agonist ivuxolimab in advanced cancers. The wider study: Ivuxolimab is a fully human IgG2 antibody that activates OX40 (CD134).

Study-wide points: Expanded clones tended on average to be more numerous among CD8+ T cells than CD4+. Some patients without response likewise showed low normalized clonal expansion.

Comment on this clone: Its antigen is undetermined.

Trimming at V came to 4 bases and at J to 8 bases, leaving 11 bases not matched to a gene. Looked up from germline, CDR1 is SGHRS and CDR2 is YFSETQ. The CDR3 spans 14 residues. The data were produced by immunoSEQ multiplex PCR, yet TCRdb's version contains in-frame clones alone and is incomplete. The table records about 76,000 clones, 84% of them present only once. This receptor was identified in an adult with an advanced solid tumor such as melanoma, head and neck, liver or kidney cancer. This specimen was CD4+ or CD8+ T cells sorted from blood, taken in a trial of the OX40 agonist ivuxolimab. The gene calls are TRBV5-1 and TRBJ1-2; 7 positions agree with TRBD1. The CDR3 region is CASSRSGQLDGYTF. CDR3 DNA sequence: TGCGCCAGCAGCCGCTCGGGACAGTTAGACGGCTACACCTTC.